Listed here are 20 T cell receptor beta chains from one sample, sequenced in a study of blood T cell repertoires in COVID-19. TCRdb's table, derived via immunoSEQ multiplex PCR, lists solely in-frame clones and lacks some. The data show 170,000 or so clones, 85% to 90% seen once. Specimen: PBMCs or T cells enriched from blood (not recorded which). The receptors were sampled from a woman between 45 and 60 years old who had recovered from COVID-19.

The gene calls are TRBV6-5 and TRBJ2-5, with 7 bases that match TRBD1. The CDR3 runs to 15 residues. CDR1 is MNHEY, CDR2 SVGAGI, per germline. V was clipped by 5 bases and J by 7 bases; unmatched bases: 13. This CDR3 reads CASSPGTASFLTQYF. CDR3 sequence (DNA): TGTGCCAGCAGTCCCGGGACAGCAAGCTTTTTGACCCAGTACTTC.

V is TRBV25-1 and J is TRBJ1-2, with TRBD1 as a possible D gene (5 bases). The CDR3 spans 14 residues. V lost 5 bases and J 7 bases, leaving 17 bases between the germline ends. CDR1 is MGHDK, CDR2 SYGVNS, per germline. The CDR3 bases are TGTGCCAGCAGTTTCCGGGAGGGGCCGGCTGGCTACACCTTC. This gives the protein CASSFREGPAGYTF.

This chain joins TRBV25-1 and TRBJ1-2, with a tentative D call TRBD1 (5 bases). V was trimmed by 6 bases and J by 8 bases, leaving 13 bases between them. Germline V gene data show CDR1 as MGHDK and CDR2 as SYGVNS. The CDR3 has 12 residues. CDR3 in amino acids: CASRSGGEGYTF. Here the CDR3 DNA reads TGTGCCAGCAGATCCGGGGGGGAAGGCTACACCTTC.

The chain has TRBV5-1 and TRBJ2-3; TRBD2 might be the D (5 bases). Germline V gene data show CDR1 as SGHRS and CDR2 as YFSETQ. Between the trimmed V and J ends, which lost 3 bases and 3 bases, there was a span of 26 bases. This CDR3 has 19 residues. CDR3 residues: CASSSSLVSLSVRTDTQYF. CDR3 nucleotides: TGCGCCAGCAGCTCTAGCCTCGTGAGCCTTAGCGTGAGGACAGATACGCAGTATTTT.

This clone has a handful of counts. The gene calls are TRBV7-6 and TRBJ1-6; no reliable D call. CDR1 and CDR2 (germline): SGHVS, FNYEAQ. This CDR3 is 16 amino acids long. Trimming pared 0 bases from V and 7 bases from J, leaving 13 bases between. The CDR3 bases are TGTGCCAGCAGCTTAGCGCGCCGGACTCGGAATTCACCCCTCCACTTT. Its translation is CASSLARRTRNSPLHF.

V usage is TRBV6-2 or TRBV6-3 and J usage is TRBJ2-7; D possibly corresponds to TRBD2 (5 bases). Germline CDR1 is MNHEY and CDR2 is SVGEGT. Between the trimmed V and J ends, which lost 6 bases and 6 bases, there was a span of 21 bases. The CDR3 is made up of 15 amino acids. The CDR3: CASSLMRPLGGEQYF. In nucleotides, the CDR3 is TGTGCCAGCAGCCTCATGAGGCCCCTCGGAGGCGAGCAGTACTTC.

V gene TRBV9 combines with J gene TRBJ2-1; 8 bases match TRBD2. Looked up from germline, CDR1 is SGDLS and CDR2 is YYNGEE. CDR3 length: 14 residues. J gave up 5 bases and V 4 bases, and 5 bases lay outside the gene matches. Here the CDR3 reads CASSPSGGDNEQFF. The CDR3 region has the DNA TGTGCCAGCAGCCCCTCCGGGGGGGACAATGAGCAGTTCTTC.

The V gene is TRBV7-2, the J gene TRBJ2-3; TRBD2 matches 16 bases. Germline V gives CDR1 SGHTA, CDR2 FQGNSA. This CDR3 contains 18 residues. After removal of 5 bases from V and 2 bases from J, the junction contained 7 bases not matched to a gene. CDR3 region: CASSPPGLAGGLTDTQYF. The CDR3 region has the DNA TGTGCCAGCAGCCCACCGGGACTAGCGGGGGGGCTCACAGATACGCAGTATTTT.

V and J are TRBV29-1 and TRBJ1-3, with D perhaps TRBD1 (6 bases). This CDR3 region has 14 residues. Trimming took 7 bases from V and 0 from J, leaving 13 bases between them. The germline CDR1 and CDR2 sequences are SQVTM and ANQGSEA. The CDR3 reads CSAQGGPSGNTIYF. As DNA, the CDR3 is TGCAGCGCACAAGGGGGACCCTCTGGAAACACCATATATTTT.

V is TRBV9 and J is TRBJ2-3; TRBD1 aligns across 7 bases. The germline gives CDR1 SGDLS, CDR2 YYNGEE. The CDR3 consists of 16 residues. Trimming at V came to 1 base and at J to 0 bases, leaving 5 bases not matched to a gene. The CDR3 sequence: CASSVTSQGSTDTQYF. The DNA of the CDR3 is TGTGCCAGCAGCGTAACCTCACAGGGGAGCACAGATACGCAGTATTTT.

This sequence joins TRBV3-1 (or the pseudogene TRBV3-2) and TRBJ2-7; 11 bases match TRBD2. Germline assignment: CDR1 LGHDT and CDR2 YNNKEL (reference sequence). V lost 1 base and J lost 4; bases outside the gene matches: 9. This CDR3 contains 17 residues. The DNA for the CDR3 is TGTGCCAGCAGCCAAGGAGGAGTAGCGGGGGGGCGGTACGAGCAGTACTTC. It codes for CASSQGGVAGGRYEQYF.

This chain connects TRBV2 to TRBJ1-2; tentative D call: TRBD1 (6 bases). The V gene lost 7 bases and the J gene lost 7 bases, with 16 bases spanning the gap. CDR1 SNHLY and CDR2 FYNNEI come from the germline V gene. The CDR3 totals 13 residues. The DNA of the CDR3 is TGTGCCAGCAACCCTCCGTACAGGGTTGGCTACACCTTC. It is translated as CASNPPYRVGYTF.

The genes are TRBV5-5 and TRBJ2-3, with D perhaps matching TRBD2 (6 bases). Germline CDR1 reads SGHKS; CDR2 reads YYEKEE (reference sequence). Trimming removed 3 bases at V and 0 bases at J, with 14 bases between. The CDR3 runs to 16 residues. The CDR3 sequence: CASSWGGAPSTDTQYF. CDR3 nucleotides: TGTGCCAGCAGCTGGGGCGGGGCACCGAGCACAGATACGCAGTATTTT.

The chain has TRBV7-3 and TRBJ1-1; the match to TRBD1 covers 7 bases. Germline assignment: CDR1 SGHTA and CDR2 FQGTGA. The CDR3 is 14 residues long. The J segment lost 1 base and the V segment lost 5 bases, leaving 4 bases of the junction unmatched. The CDR3 DNA is TGTGCCAGCAGCCCGAGGACAGGGAACACTGAAGCTTTCTTT. Translated: CASSPRTGNTEAFF.

The gene calls are TRBV11-2 and TRBJ2-7; no definite D call. The length of the CDR3 is 12 residues. V was trimmed by 6 bases and J by 2 bases, leaving 8 bases between them. The germline CDR1 and CDR2 sequences are SGHAT and FQNNGV. The CDR3 DNA sequence: TGTGCCAGCAGTCCTACAGCCTACGAGCAGTACTTC. This sequence encodes CASSPTAYEQYF.

The chain combines TRBV5-1 with TRBJ1-1; a weak D match, TRBD1 (5 bases). The CDR3 runs 14 residues. CDR1 and CDR2 from the germline V gene are SGHRS and YFSETQ. The ends were cut back, 2 bases at V and 4 bases at J, with 12 bases in the middle. The DNA of the CDR3 is TGCGCCAGCAGCTTTGGGGGGAGGAGCACTGAAGCTTTCTTT. This gives the protein CASSFGGRSTEAFF.

The CDR3 coding sequence is TGTGCCAGCTCCTCCCCGGGACATAGGGAGACCCAGTACTTC. Encoded protein: CASSSPGHRETQYF. The genes are TRBV18 and TRBJ2-5, with D perhaps matching TRBD1 (6 bases). CDR1 is KGHSH, CDR2 LQKENI, per germline. CDR3 length equals 14 residues. V shed 6 bases and J shed 5 bases, with 16 bases lying between them.

J is TRBJ2-5 and V is TRBV4-3; 9 nucleotides align to TRBD2. Trimming at V came to 0 bases and at J to 2 bases, leaving 1 base not matched to a gene. This CDR3 has 15 residues. The V gene's germline CDR1 is LGHNA and CDR2 YSLEER. The CDR3 region is CASSQERGGQETQYF. CDR3 nucleotides: TGCGCCAGCAGCCAAGAGCGGGGGGGGCAAGAGACCCAGTACTTC.

This chain uses TRBV12-3 or TRBV12-4 with TRBJ1-2; D gene uncertain. Trimming cost V 3 bases and J 2 bases, with 7 bases left between them. This CDR3 contains 13 residues. The CDR3 loop is CASSLAGNYGYTF. The CDR3 DNA follows: TGTGCCAGCAGTTTGGCGGGGAACTATGGCTACACCTTC.

The rearrangement links TRBV7-2 to TRBJ2-7; no firm D call. This CDR3 contains 15 residues. Trimming shortened V by 1 base and J by 0 bases, and 10 bases separated the two germline ends. The germline gives CDR1 SGHTA, CDR2 FQGNSA. This chain's CDR3 is CASSLDSYGSYEQYF. DNA for the CDR3: TGTGCCAGCAGCTTAGACAGTTATGGCTCCTACGAGCAGTACTTC.